Shown below are 17 T cell receptor beta chains from a single sample sequenced in a study of control samples from healthy donors and cancer patients. Sequencing used immunoSEQ multiplex PCR; TCRdb keeps in-frame clones, though not all of them. Of 70,000 to 100,000 clones listed, roughly nine tenths are singletons. The specimen sequenced was blood. The receptors come from a woman aged 60-75 years in good health.

The chain employs TRBV24-1 and TRBJ2-1; no clear D gene. The germline V gene has CDR1 KGHDR and CDR2 SFDVKD. The CDR3 spans 14 residues. V lost 5 bases to trimming and J lost 0 bases, with 7 bases between them. In DNA form, the CDR3 reads TGTGCCACCAGTGGCGGACCCTCCTACAATGAGCAGTTCTTC. Its protein product is CATSGGPSYNEQFF.

This clone was recorded once. The V and J genes are TRBV11-1 and TRBJ1-2; 7 positions match TRBD1. Per germline, CDR1 SGHAT and CDR2 FQDESV (reference sequence). V lost 5 bases to trimming and J lost 5 bases; unmatched junction nucleotides: 2. The CDR3 consists of 12 residues. The CDR3 DNA sequence: TGTGCCAGCAGCCCGGGACAGTATGGCTACACCTTC. The encoded protein is CASSPGQYGYTF.

The gene calls are TRBV5-1 and TRBJ2-3; no firm D call. The CDR3 sequence is 13 residues long. V gave up 4 bases and J gave up 0 bases, with 6 bases separating them. Germline-derived CDR1 and CDR2 are SGHRS and YFSETQ. The CDR3 spells CASSEPSTDTQYF. The CDR3 DNA reads as TGCGCCAGCAGCGAGCCGAGCACAGATACGCAGTATTTT. The full variable domain, with the rest looked up from reference TRBV5-1 and TRBJ2-3, is KAGVTQTPRYLIKTRGQQVTLSCSPISGHRSVSWYQQTPGQGLQFLFEYFSETQRNKGNFPGRFSGRQFSNSRSEMNVSTLELGDSALYLCASSEPSTDTQYFGPGTRLTVL.

The rearrangement joins TRBV5-4 to TRBJ2-3; 7 bases agree with TRBD2. Germline CDR1 and CDR2: SGHNT and YYREEE (reference sequence). The CDR3 covers 15 residues. V shed 2 bases and J 4 bases; nucleotides not matched to a gene: 7. The CDR3, as DNA: TGTGCCAGCAGCTTTTTCGGCGGGAGTTCAGATACGCAGTATTTT. Its translation is CASSFFGGSSDTQYF.

This clone was counted once. V is TRBV2 and J is TRBJ2-7; TRBD2 aligns across 8 bases. This CDR3 has 16 residues. J gave up 0 bases and V 1 base, and 5 bases lay outside the gene matches. The germline V gene has CDR1 SNHLY and CDR2 FYNNEI. CDR3 residues: CASSEVSGGASYEQYF. CDR3 coding DNA: TGTGCCAGCAGTGAAGTAAGCGGGGGCGCCTCCTACGAGCAGTACTTC.

This rearrangement joins TRBV4-2 to TRBJ1-6; TRBD1 matches 7 bases. The CDR3 is 19 amino acids. Germline lookup yields CDR1 LGHNA and CDR2 YNFKEQ. Trimming removed 1 base from V and 0 bases from J; junction bases left unmatched: 9. The CDR3 nucleotides read TGTGCCAGCAGCCAAGCCCCGGGACAGTCAAGCTCCTATAATTCACCCCTCCACTTT. This sequence encodes CASSQAPGQSSSYNSPLHF.

This clone has only one observation. The chain recombines TRBV21-1 with TRBJ2-5; TRBD2 was called by the table and not checked on the DNA. TRBV21-1 is described as a pseudogene. The CDR3 loop spans 14 amino acids. The CDR3 coding sequence is TGTGCCAGCAGTCGAAGTGGGGGGGAAGAGACCCAGTACTTC. The encoded protein is CASSRSGGEETQYF.

V and J are TRBV7-9 and TRBJ1-3; no reliable D call. V was shortened by 4 bases and J by 4 bases, with 11 bases between the two germline ends. The germline V gene has CDR1 SEHNR and CDR2 FQNEAQ (reference sequence). The CDR3 runs 14 residues. The CDR3 DNA is TGTGCCAGCAGCTATCCGACGCCCGGAAACACCATATATTTT. This codes for CASSYPTPGNTIYF.

V usage is TRBV11-2 and J usage is TRBJ2-7; D not certain. Germline CDR1 and CDR2: SGHAT and FQNNGV. Trimming cost V 0 bases and J 2 bases, with 5 bases left between them. The CDR3 consists of 13 residues. The chain's CDR3 is CASSLDSPYEQYF. Written as DNA, the CDR3 is TGTGCCAGCAGCTTAGACAGTCCCTACGAGCAGTACTTC.

The chain uses TRBV7-8 and TRBJ1-4; D is unclear. The V gene's germline CDR1 is SGHVS and CDR2 FQNEAQ. The CDR3 sequence is 13 residues long. V lost 1 base and J 4 bases, leaving 4 bases between the germline ends. The CDR3 here is CASSLGSNEKLFF. The CDR3 nucleotides are TGTGCCAGCAGCTTAGGTAGTAATGAAAAACTGTTTTTT.

The chain is built from TRBV4-1 and TRBJ2-3, with D possibly TRBD2 on 6 matching bases. The CDR3 consists of 14 residues. With 4 bases removed from V and 0 bases from J, the gap between germline ends came to 8 bases. Germline V lookup: CDR1 MGHRA, CDR2 YSYEKL. CDR3 DNA sequence: TGCGCCAGCAGCCTAGCGGAAAGCACAGATACGCAGTATTTT. Protein: CASSLAESTDTQYF.

The chain couples TRBV3-1 (or the pseudogene TRBV3-2) to TRBJ2-7, with D maybe TRBD1 (6 bases). CDR1 LGHDT and CDR2 YNNKEL come from the germline V gene (reference sequence). V was cut by 2 bases and J by 3 bases, with 11 bases left in between. There are 14 residues in the CDR3. The CDR3 DNA sequence: TGTGCCAGCAGCCAATTCCGGGACAACTACGAGCAGTACTTC. It encodes CASSQFRDNYEQYF.

The chain combines TRBV7-7 with TRBJ1-1, with a weak D call TRBD1 (5 bases). V lost 5 bases and J 0 bases, leaving 13 bases between the germline ends. The CDR3 is 15 residues long. Germline V CDR1 and CDR2: SSHAT, FNYEAQ (reference sequence). The CDR3 DNA is TGTGCCAGCAGCGCGGGGACTGAAATGAACACTGAAGCTTTCTTT. Amino acids: CASSAGTEMNTEAFF.

This rearrangement joins TRBV15 to TRBJ2-7; 7 nucleotides line up with TRBD1. The CDR3 has 14 amino acids. Germline assignment: CDR1 LNHNV and CDR2 YYDKDF (reference sequence). The J segment lost 3 bases and the V segment lost 6 bases, leaving 8 bases of the junction unmatched. The CDR3 here is CATSPRQGVYEQYF. CDR3 nucleotides: TGTGCCACCAGTCCTCGACAGGGAGTCTACGAGCAGTACTTC.

The chain uses TRBV4-1 and TRBJ2-3; unclear D gene. There are 12 residues in the CDR3. The V end lost 4 bases, the J end lost 4 bases, and 6 bases lay between the germline ends. The germline CDR1 and CDR2 sequences are MGHRA and YSYEKL. CDR3 in DNA: TGCGCCAGCAGCCCTTATGCAGATACGCAGTATTTT. Its translation is CASSPYADTQYF.

V and J are TRBV19 and TRBJ1-1; D remains unclear. The V gene's germline CDR1 is LNHDA and CDR2 SQIVND (reference sequence). Trimming stripped 4 bases from V and 4 bases from J, with 13 bases between. The CDR3 sequence is 14 residues long. Here the CDR3 reads CASSTTKGRTEAFF. The DNA for the CDR3 is TGTGCCAGTAGTACGACAAAAGGACGCACTGAAGCTTTCTTT.

This chain uses TRBV5-1 with TRBJ2-7; D remains ambiguous. In germline, CDR1 is SGHRS, CDR2 YFSETQ. The V and J ends lost 4 bases and 0 bases respectively, with 11 bases between them. This CDR3 region has 14 residues. The CDR3, as DNA: TGCGCCAGCAGCCCCGACAATTACTCCTACGAGCAGTACTTC. Translation: CASSPDNYSYEQYF.